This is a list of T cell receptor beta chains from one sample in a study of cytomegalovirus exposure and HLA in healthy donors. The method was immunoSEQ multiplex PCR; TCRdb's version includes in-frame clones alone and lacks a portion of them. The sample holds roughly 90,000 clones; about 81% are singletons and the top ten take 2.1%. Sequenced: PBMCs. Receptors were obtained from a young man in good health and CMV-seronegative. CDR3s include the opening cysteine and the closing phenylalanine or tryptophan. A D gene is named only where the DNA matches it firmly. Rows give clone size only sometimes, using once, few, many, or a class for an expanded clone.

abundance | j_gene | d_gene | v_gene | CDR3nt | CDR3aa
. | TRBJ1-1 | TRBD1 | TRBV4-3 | TGCGCCAGCAGCCAACCCGGACAGGGCAGGGGCACTGAAGCTTTCTTT | CASSQPGQGRGTEAFF
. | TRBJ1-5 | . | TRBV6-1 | TGTGCCAGCCTAATTTCATCGTCGCGGGAGCAGCCCCAGCATTTT | CASLISSSREQPQHF
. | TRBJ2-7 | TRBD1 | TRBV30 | TGTGCCTGGAGTGTAGGGACAGGGCGCGAGCAGTACTTC | CAWSVGTGREQYF
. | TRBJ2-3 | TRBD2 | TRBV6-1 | TGTGCCAGCAGCACGGGGCTAGCGGGATTAGATACGCAGTATTTT | CASSTGLAGLDTQYF
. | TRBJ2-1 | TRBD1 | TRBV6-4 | TGTGCCAGCAGAGGGAGATCCGGGGACAGGGAGAGAAATGAGCAGTTCTTC | CASRGRSGDRERNEQFF
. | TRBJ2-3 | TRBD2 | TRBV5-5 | TGTGCCAGCAGCTTGGTTCAGCGGGACCCAGATACGCAGTATTTT | CASSLVQRDPDTQYF
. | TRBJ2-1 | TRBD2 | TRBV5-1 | TGCGCCAGCAGCCGGGAAGGTAGCGGGAGGGGGGATGAGCAGTTCTTC | CASSREGSGRGDEQFF
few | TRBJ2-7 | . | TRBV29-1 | TGCAGCGTTGTCCCGAGGTCAGTCGACGAGCAGTACTTC | CSVVPRSVDEQYF
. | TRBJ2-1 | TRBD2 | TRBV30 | TGTGCCTGGACCCCGACTAGCGGGAGATCGAATGAGCAGTTCTTC | CAWTPTSGRSNEQFF
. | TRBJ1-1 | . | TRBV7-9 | TGTGCCAGCAGCCCGTCGGCGGGGGCTTTCTTT | CASSPSAGAFF
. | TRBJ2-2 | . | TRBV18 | TGTGCCAGCTCTGAGATCGGCACCGGGGAGCTGTTTTTT | CASSEIGTGELFF
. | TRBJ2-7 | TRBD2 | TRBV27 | TGTGCCAGCAGTTCGAGACTAGCCCACGAGCAGTACTTC | CASSSRLAHEQYF
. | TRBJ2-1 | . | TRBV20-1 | TGCAGTGCTAGAAGCAGGAATGAGCAGTTCTTC | CSARSRNEQFF
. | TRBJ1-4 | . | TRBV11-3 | TGTGCCAGCAGCTTGAACAATAATGAAAAACTGTTTTTT | CASSLNNNEKLFF
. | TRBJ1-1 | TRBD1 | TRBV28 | TGTGCCAGCAGTTCCCAGGGACAGATGAACACTGAAGCTTTCTTT | CASSSQGQMNTEAFF
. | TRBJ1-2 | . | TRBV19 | TGTGCCAGTAGTATCCCCGGGGTTGCCTTC | CASSIPGVAF
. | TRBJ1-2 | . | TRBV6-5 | TGTGCCAGCAGAGGATCGACAGGCCTCGGAGTTGGCTACACCTTC | CASRGSTGLGVGYTF
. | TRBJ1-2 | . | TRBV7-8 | TGTGCCAGCAGCTTATTAGAGGGGGCTAACTATGGCTACACCTTC | CASSLLEGANYGYTF
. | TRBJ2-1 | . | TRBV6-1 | TGTGCCAGCAGGAGTCGATCAAACTCCTACAATGAGCAGTTCTTC | CASRSRSNSYNEQFF
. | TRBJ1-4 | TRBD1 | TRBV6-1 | TGTGCCAGCAGGGGATACAGGGGGTACTACGAAAAACTGTTTTTT | CASRGYRGYYEKLFF
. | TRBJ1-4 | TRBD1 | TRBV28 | TGTGCCAGCAGCCCCGACAGGGGGCGACTTAATGAAAAACTGTTTTTT | CASSPDRGRLNEKLFF
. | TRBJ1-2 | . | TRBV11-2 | TGTGCCAGCAGCTTAGGAAGGTTGCAGGAAACTAACTATGGCTACACCTTC | CASSLGRLQETNYGYTF
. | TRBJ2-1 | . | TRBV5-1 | TGCGCCAGCAGCAATCCTAGCTCCTACAATGAGCAGTTCTTC | CASSNPSSYNEQFF
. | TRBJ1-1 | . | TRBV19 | TGTGCCAGTAGTCCTCGGTCGGGGAACACTGAAGCTTTCTTT | CASSPRSGNTEAFF
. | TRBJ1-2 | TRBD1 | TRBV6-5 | TGTGCCAGCAGTTATGCGAACAGGGGCTATGGCTACACCTTC | CASSYANRGYGYTF
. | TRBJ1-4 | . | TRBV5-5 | TGTGCCAGCAGCTTGTTCTTGGCAGGCGGGAAGGGAAAACTGTTTTTT | CASSLFLAGGKGKLFF
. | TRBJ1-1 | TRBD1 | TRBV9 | TGTGCCAGCAGCGTAGCGGCTGGGACAGGGTCGGCTTTCTTT | CASSVAAGTGSAFF
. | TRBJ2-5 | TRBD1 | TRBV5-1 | TGCGCCAGCAGCTTGGCGACAGGGGAAGAGACCCAGTACTTC | CASSLATGEETQYF
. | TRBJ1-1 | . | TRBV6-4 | TGTGCCAGCAGAGATCTTCGGGTTACGAAAGCTTTCTTT | CASRDLRVTKAFF
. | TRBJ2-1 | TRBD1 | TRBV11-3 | TGTGCCAGCAGCTTCGGGGACAGCAATGAGCAGTTCTTC | CASSFGDSNEQFF
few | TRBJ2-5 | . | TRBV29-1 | TGCAGCGTTGTAGTACAGTACCAAGAGACCCAGTACTTC | CSVVVQYQETQYF
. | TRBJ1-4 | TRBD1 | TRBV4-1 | TGCGCCAGCAGCCCAGAAGTGACAGGGACGGGGGAAAAACTGTTTTTT | CASSPEVTGTGEKLFF
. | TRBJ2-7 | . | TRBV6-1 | TGTGCCAGCAGTGAATTGGCAGGCAGGGGTGTCTCCGAGCAGTACTTC | CASSELAGRGVSEQYF
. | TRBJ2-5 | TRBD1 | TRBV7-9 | TGTGCCAGCAGCTTAGTCCTAGGACAGGGGGGACAAGAGACCCAGTACTTC | CASSLVLGQGGQETQYF
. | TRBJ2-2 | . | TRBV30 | TGTGCTCGGGGTCGTACCGGGGAGCTGTTTTTT | CARGRTGELFF
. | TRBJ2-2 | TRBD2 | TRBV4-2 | TGTGCCAGCAGCCCTTGGACTAGCGTCGATTCGAACACCGGGGAGCTGTTTTTT | CASSPWTSVDSNTGELFF
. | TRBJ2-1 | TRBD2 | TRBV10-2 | TGCGCCAGCAGAATCATAGCGGGCCCCTACAATGAGCAGTTCTTC | CASRIIAGPYNEQFF
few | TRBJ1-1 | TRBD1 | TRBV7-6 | TGTGCCAGCAGTTACGGGACAGGAATGAACACTGAAGCTTTCTTT | CASSYGTGMNTEAFF
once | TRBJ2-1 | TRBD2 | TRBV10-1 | TGCGCCAGCAGTGAGCGCGGGAGGGCTTCCTACAATGAGCAGTTCTTC | CASSERGRASYNEQFF
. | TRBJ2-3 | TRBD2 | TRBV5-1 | TGCGCCAGCAGCTTGAGAGGGAGGGCCGTCGCAGATACGCAGTATTTT | CASSLRGRAVADTQYF
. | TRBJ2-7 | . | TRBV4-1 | TGCGCCAGCAGCCAAGGACTCTACGAGCAGTACTTC | CASSQGLYEQYF
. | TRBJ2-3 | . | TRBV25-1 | TGTGCCAGCAGTGATTTGACAGTTAGCACAGATACGCAGTATTTT | CASSDLTVSTDTQYF
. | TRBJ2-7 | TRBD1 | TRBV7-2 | TGTGCCAGCAGCTTAGCGCTAGACAGGGCTGGGAACAACGAGCAGTACTTC | CASSLALDRAGNNEQYF
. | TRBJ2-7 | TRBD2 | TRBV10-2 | TGCGCCAGCAGTGAACTAGCGGGAGCAGTTTCCGAGCAGTACTTC | CASSELAGAVSEQYF
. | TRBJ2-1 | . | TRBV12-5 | TGTGCTAGTGGCCTGGGACTTTTTGAGCAGTTCTTC | CASGLGLFEQFF
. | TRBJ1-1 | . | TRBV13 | TGTGCCAGCAGCCTTAGGGGGGGGAACACTGAAGCTTTCTTT | CASSLRGGNTEAFF
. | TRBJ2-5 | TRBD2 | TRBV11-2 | TGTGCCAGCAGCCCCCCGGGACTAAACATGAAAGAGACCCAGTACTTC | CASSPPGLNMKETQYF
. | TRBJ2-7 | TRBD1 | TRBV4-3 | TGCGCCAGCAGCCAGGTCCATAACACCGGACAGGGCGTCTACGAGCAGTACTTC | CASSQVHNTGQGVYEQYF
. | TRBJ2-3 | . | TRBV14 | TGTGCCAGCAGCCCAGGACAGACAGATACGCAGTATTTT | CASSPGQTDTQYF
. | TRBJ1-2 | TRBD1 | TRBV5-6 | TGTGCCAGCAGCTCCCTAAGACAGGGACTGTTCTCTGGCTACACCTTC | CASSSLRQGLFSGYTF